This T cell receptor (beta chain) was captured in a study of cytomegalovirus exposure and HLA in healthy donors. Study-wide context: The early release's HLA-typed donors yielded 70 million to 85 million unique TCRs. Findings of the study overall: Later, an analysis showed that TCR beta chains associated with HLA were more clonally expanded than others that were equally common. It was fewer than 200 TCR beta chains that were listed as cytomegalovirus-associated. Among donors in an Asian-associated ancestry cluster, a later analysis reportedly found fewer N-insertions than the roughly 730-donor mean.

The CDR3 length is 14 residues. Trimming removed 3 bases from V and 8 bases from J, with 17 bases in between. The germline V gene encodes CDR1 SQVTM and CDR2 ANQGSEA. In the PCR, 60 Vbeta and 13 Jbeta primers were used. Sequenced by immunoSEQ multiplex PCR; TCRdb stores in-frame clones only, minus some. The sample has some 190,000 clones, 75% to 90% seen once. With respect to this clone: The antigen is undetermined.

This chain links TRBV29-1 with TRBJ2-1, with D maybe TRBD2 (6 bases). The receptor comes from a woman in her 30s in good health and CMV-seronegative. The sequenced sample was PBMCs. DNA for the CDR3: TGCAGCGTTGATGCGGGACTCCGGATACATGAGCAGTTCTTC. The encoded protein is CSVDAGLRIHEQFF.